The 8 T cell receptor beta chains listed next were all sequenced from one sample in a study of blood T cells in healthy people across ages. Through a sample-barcoded 5' primer and a J-beta primer mix, a second PCR was run for about 7 to 12 cycles. A single record per CDR3 protein comes from TCRdb applying MiXCR to the 5' RACE reads. The table records about 640,000 distinct CDR3 sequences, 58% of them present only once. The specimen sequenced was blood. The receptors here all came from a man between 60 and 75 years old in good health.

The chain links TRBV20-1 to TRBJ2-5; 8 bases agree with TRBD1. The germline CDR1 and CDR2 sequences are DFQATT and SNEGSKA (reference sequence). The CDR3 loop spans 13 amino acids. With V trimmed by 1 base and J by 4 bases, 2 bases remained unmatched. The CDR3 DNA sequence: TGCAGTGCTAGAGGACAGGGGTCAGAGACCCAGTACTTC. Protein product: CSARGQGSETQYF.

This clonotype has more than one count but fewer than ten. This rearrangement joins TRBV27 to TRBJ2-6; tentatively, D is TRBD2 (6 bases). This CDR3 is 16 amino acids long. V lost 5 bases and J 4 bases, leaving 15 bases between the germline ends. Germline CDR1 MNHEY, CDR2 SMNVEV (reference sequence). CDR3 DNA sequence: TGTGCCAGCAGTCCATGGGGGGTTACGGGGGCCAACGTCCTGACTTTC. Amino acids: CASSPWGVTGANVLTF.

The chain uses TRBV5-1 and TRBJ2-3; TRBD1 might be the D (5 bases). Germline V gives CDR1 SGHRS, CDR2 YFSETQ. V was cut by 0 bases and J by 4 bases, with 12 bases left in between. The CDR3 length is 15 residues. The CDR3, as DNA: TGCGCCAGCAGCTTGGAAGGCAGGGTACCAGATACGCAGTATTTT. It encodes CASSLEGRVPDTQYF.

This clonotype was seen a few times. V usage is TRBV7-9 and J usage is TRBJ1-4, with D unresolved. Looked up from germline, CDR1 is SEHNR and CDR2 is FQNEAQ (reference sequence). V was cut by 5 bases and J by 0 bases, with 10 bases left in between. CDR3 size: 15 residues. For the CDR3, the DNA is TGTGCCAGCAGCCTACAGAGGGCAACTAATGAAAAACTGTTTTTT. Its translation is CASSLQRATNEKLFF.

The chain couples TRBV29-1 to TRBJ2-3, with TRBD2 matching 9 bases. V was clipped by 4 bases and J by 2 bases; unmatched bases: 4. In germline, CDR1 is SQVTM, CDR2 ANQGSEA. CDR3 length: 14 amino acids. In DNA, the CDR3 is TGCAGCGTTGCGTTAGCGGGAGCCACAGATACGCAGTATTTT. Its translation is CSVALAGATDTQYF.

V is TRBV3-1 and J is TRBJ1-2, with a possible D match to TRBD1 (6 bases). This CDR3 is built from 13 residues. Germline CDR1 is LGHDT and CDR2 is YNNKEL (reference sequence). V was shortened by 2 bases and J by 4 bases, with 8 bases between the two germline ends. The CDR3 spells CASSQLQGYGYTF. CDR3 nucleotide sequence: TGTGCCAGCAGCCAATTACAGGGCTATGGCTACACCTTC.

V and J are TRBV3-1 and TRBJ2-7; TRBD1 agrees at 10 bases. CDR3 size: 15 residues. CDR1 LGHDT and CDR2 YNNKEL come from the germline V gene (reference sequence). V dropped 8 bases and J dropped 2; count of bases not matched to a gene: 9. CDR3 sequence (DNA): TGTGCCAGCGGCAACGGGGGGACAGGGGCCTACGAGCAGTACTTC. As protein: CASGNGGTGAYEQYF.

This chain uses TRBV7-9 with TRBJ2-5; D remains ambiguous. V lost 6 bases, J lost 3 bases, and 11 bases lay in between. Germline values: CDR1 SEHNR, CDR2 FQNEAQ (reference sequence). The CDR3 consists of 13 residues. The CDR3 DNA is TGTGCCAGCAGTGGCAGGAATGAAGAGACCCAGTACTTC. Its protein product is CASSGRNEETQYF.